This record concerns one T cell receptor beta chain sequence. Its specificity is not known. These data are taken from a study of cytomegalovirus exposure and HLA in healthy donors. Study-wide results and limits: Prior analysis indicated that the majority of TCR beta V segments exhibited productivity approximately 90% or approximately 30% of the time.

Germline V gene data show CDR1 as MNHEY and CDR2 as SMNVEV (reference sequence). Trimming stripped 5 bases from V and 13 bases from J, with 20 bases between. This CDR3 is built from 13 residues. PCR involved 60 Vbeta and 13 Jbeta primers. Profiled with immunoSEQ multiplex PCR; TCRdb holds only in-frame clones, not every one. The sample holds 130,000 or so clones; approximately 77% are singletons and the top ten take roughly 2%. The chain carries TRBV27 and TRBJ2-5; TRBD1 might be the D (6 bases). The receptor's source is a man between 18 and 29 years old in good health and CMV-seronegative. Sequenced input: PBMCs. The CDR3 spells CASSLTPGTNPYF. The DNA for the CDR3 is TGTGCCAGCAGTCTCACTCCGGGGACAAATCCGTACTTC.